These 10 T cell receptor beta chains share one sample of origin, sequenced in a study of shared clonotypes between healthy human individuals. Method: immunoSEQ multiplex PCR; TCRdb's copy keeps in-frame clones and lacks some. This sample yields around 1.9 million clones, of which around 93% are seen a single time; roughly 1.7% belongs to the top ten. Naive CD8 cells lacked CD45RO, underwent positive selection for CCR7 and left out terminally differentiated effector memory CD45RA+ cells. The sequenced material came from naive CD8+ T cells from PBMCs. The receptors shown here come from a man aged 18-30 years in good health. Some clones in this sample may be carry-over from other donors' samples.

The chain recombines TRBV10-2 with TRBJ2-4, with D uncertain. CDR1 and CDR2 (germline): WSHSY, SAAADI. Trimming pared 0 bases from V and 1 base from J, leaving 10 bases between. The CDR3 has 16 amino acids. CDR3 bases: TGCGCCAGCAGTGAGTCGGAGTCTCTTGCCAAAAACATTCAGTACTTC. Protein sequence: CASSESESLAKNIQYF.

The CDR3 DNA sequence: TGTGCCACCAGCAGGGCGCCGGATAATGAAGAGACCCAGTACTTC. This codes for CATSRAPDNEETQYF. The chain carries TRBV15 and TRBJ2-5; D is unclear. Germline V gives CDR1 LNHNV, CDR2 YYDKDF (reference sequence). V was pared by 3 bases and J by 3 bases, with 14 bases between. The CDR3 extends over 15 amino acids.

The genes are TRBV7-2 and TRBJ2-2; D may be TRBD1 or TRBD2 (7 bases each). The CDR3 is 14 residues long. The germline V and J ends were trimmed by 5 bases and 5 bases, with 12 bases remaining between them. Germline values: CDR1 SGHTA, CDR2 FQGNSA. CDR3: CASSPRGGTGELFF. CDR3 DNA: TGTGCCAGCAGCCCCAGGGGGGGGACCGGGGAGCTGTTTTTT.

This chain joins TRBV4-2 and TRBJ2-3, with D unresolved. V lost 2 bases to trimming and J lost 1 base, with 10 bases between them. CDR3 length: 15 residues. Looked up from germline, CDR1 is LGHNA and CDR2 is YNFKEQ. The CDR3 sequence is CASSQLEIGTDTQYF. Here the CDR3 DNA reads TGTGCCAGCAGCCAACTGGAAATTGGCACAGATACGCAGTATTTT.

As for this clone: This may arise from a read error, as a much more abundant clone is one base away. CDR3 nucleotides: TGTGCCAGCAGCGTAGGCGGGCATACGCAGTATTTT. It specifies CASSVGGHTQYF. This chain uses TRBV9 with TRBJ2-3; maybe TRBD2 (5 bases). V shed 0 bases and J shed 7 bases, with 6 bases lying between them. The CDR3 consists of 12 residues. CDR1 and CDR2 (germline): SGDLS, YYNGEE.

The chain joins TRBV4-1 to TRBJ2-7; 12 nucleotides agree with TRBD1. CDR1 and CDR2 (germline): MGHRA, YSYEKL. The ends lost 3 bases at V and 6 bases at J; junction bases unmatched: 15. The CDR3 runs 18 residues. This CDR3 is CASSHPPGAGQGAGEQYF. The CDR3, as DNA: TGCGCCAGCAGCCACCCCCCGGGTGCGGGACAGGGGGCGGGCGAGCAGTACTTC.

The sample holds one count of this clone. The gene calls are TRBV4-1 and TRBJ1-5; D uncertain. V was cut by 0 bases and J by 4 bases, with 10 bases left in between. The CDR3 spans 15 residues. Germline V gene sequence: CDR1 MGHRA, CDR2 YSYEKL. The CDR3 DNA follows: TGCGCCAGCAGCCAAGAGGGTCGGTTAAATCAGCCCCAGCATTTT. Its translation: CASSQEGRLNQPQHF.

The rearrangement links TRBV11-2 to TRBJ2-5; 10 nucleotides line up with TRBD1. V shed 4 bases, J shed 5 bases, and the junction held 16 bases outside the gene matches. The germline V gene encodes CDR1 SGHAT and CDR2 FQNNGV. The CDR3 length is 18 residues. CDR3 residues: CASSSPTGTGVVLETQYF. CDR3 coding DNA: TGTGCCAGCAGCTCCCCTACCGGGACAGGGGTTGTTTTGGAGACCCAGTACTTC.

The chain has TRBV9 and TRBJ2-4; maybe TRBD1 (5 bases). The CDR3 is made up of 15 amino acids. V dropped 1 base and J dropped 8 bases, with 16 bases sitting between them. CDR1 is SGDLS, CDR2 YYNGEE, per germline. The CDR3 sequence: CASSVSGQGRDIQYF. CDR3 sequence (DNA): TGTGCCAGCAGCGTAAGTGGGCAGGGTAGGGACATTCAGTACTTC.

The rearrangement links TRBV27 to TRBJ2-3; D may match TRBD1 or TRBD2 (5 bases each). The CDR3 loop spans 14 amino acids. Germline V gives CDR1 MNHEY, CDR2 SMNVEV (reference sequence). V was shortened by 1 base and J by 4 bases, with 9 bases between the two germline ends. CDR3 nucleotide sequence: TGTGCCAGCAGTTTATACCGGGACGCAGATACGCAGTATTTT. Its protein product is CASSLYRDADTQYF.